Listed here are 12 T cell receptor beta chains from one sample, sequenced in a study of beta chain features in type 1 diabetes. All of the isolated RNA was reverse transcribed, so expressed TCRB transcripts were sequenced. Sequencing was performed with immunoSEQ multiplex PCR; in TCRdb, only in-frame clones are kept and a portion is missing. The table lists 50,000 or so clones, roughly 40% of them singletons, with roughly 1.4% in the top ten. Their recognized antigens are unknown. Findings and caveats of the study: People with Type 1 diabetes carried modestly yet significantly shorter TCRB CDR3s in all four CD4+ subsets.

Material: Tregs from blood. These receptors originate from a man aged 30-40 years with type 1 diabetes.

A word on this clone: The same CDR3 also results from other DNA sequences found in this sample. The CDR3 sequence: CASTSKPQNRGTGELFF. The CDR3 region has the DNA TGTGCCAGCACCTCAAAACCCCAAAACAGGGGCACCGGGGAGCTGTTTTTT. The rearrangement joins TRBV5-4 to TRBJ2-2, with TRBD1 matching 7 bases. The V gene end was trimmed by 6 bases and the J gene end by 4 bases; junction bases not matched to a gene: 15. Germline values: CDR1 SGHNT, CDR2 YYREEE (reference sequence). This CDR3 is built from 17 residues. Full variable domain (remainder filled in from reference TRBV5-4 and TRBJ2-2): ETGVTQSPTHLIKTRGQQVTLRCSSQSGHNTVSWYQQALGQGPQFIFQYYREEENGRGNFPPRFSGLQFPNYSSELNVNALELDDSALYLCASTSKPQNRGTGELFFGEGSRLTVL.

This chain joins TRBV28 and TRBJ2-2, with TRBD1 matching 10 bases. The CDR3 contains 15 residues. Germline V lookup: CDR1 MDHEN, CDR2 SYDVKM. With 2 bases clipped from V and 7 bases from J, the junction kept 4 bases outside the gene matches. CDR3 amino acids: CASSLATGGFGELFF. CDR3 sequence (DNA): TGTGCCAGCAGTTTAGCGACAGGGGGCTTCGGGGAGCTGTTTTTT.

The chain has TRBV6-5 and TRBJ2-7; 8 bases agree with TRBD1. The CDR3 is made up of 13 amino acids. Trimming took 5 bases from V and 3 from J; bases not matched to a gene: 3. The germline gives CDR1 MNHEY, CDR2 SVGAGI. The chain's CDR3 is CASSRTGFYEQYF. The CDR3 nucleotides are TGTGCCAGCAGTCGGACAGGGTTCTACGAGCAGTACTTC.

The gene calls are TRBV5-1 and TRBJ2-7; 12 bases fit TRBD2. Germline V gene sequence: CDR1 SGHRS, CDR2 YFSETQ. Losses at the gene ends were 0 bases for V and 3 bases for J; bases not matched to a gene: 1. The CDR3 is 15 amino acids. The CDR3 reads CASSLASGRGYEQYF. DNA of the CDR3: TGCGCCAGCAGCTTGGCTAGCGGGAGGGGCTACGAGCAGTACTTC.

The chain joins TRBV28 to TRBJ1-2; D gene unclear. Trimming shortened V by 3 bases and J by 0 bases, and 8 bases separated the two germline ends. In germline, CDR1 is MDHEN, CDR2 SYDVKM. The CDR3 has 14 residues. CDR3 nucleotide sequence: TGTGCCAGCAGTTTTATCTTAGCTAACTATGGCTACACCTTC. It yields the protein CASSFILANYGYTF.

The V and J genes are TRBV7-9 and TRBJ2-5; 11 bases fit TRBD2. This CDR3 spans 16 amino acids. In germline, CDR1 is SEHNR, CDR2 FQNEAQ (reference sequence). V lost 3 bases and J lost 5; bases outside the gene matches: 8. The CDR3 region is CASSFFSGRADETQYF. The CDR3 nucleotides read TGTGCCAGCAGCTTTTTTAGCGGGAGGGCCGATGAGACCCAGTACTTC.

The chain employs TRBV6-5 and TRBJ2-7; the D gene is possibly TRBD1 (6 bases). Germline V gene data show CDR1 as MNHEY and CDR2 as SVGAGI. V lost 1 base to trimming and J lost 7 bases, with 11 bases between them. The CDR3 consists of 13 residues. CDR3 in DNA: TGTGCCAGCAGTTACTATACAGGGTGGGAGCAGTACTTC. Protein: CASSYYTGWEQYF.

V is TRBV7-8 and J is TRBJ2-7; 8 nucleotides align to TRBD2. V was pared by 2 bases and J by 6 bases, with 3 bases of the junction left unmatched. Germline CDR1 is SGHVS and CDR2 is FQNEAQ. This CDR3 has 13 residues. The chain's CDR3 is CASSLYAGGEQYF. The CDR3 coding sequence is TGTGCCAGCAGCTTATACGCGGGAGGCGAGCAGTACTTC. The variable domain in full, with the rest retrieved from reference TRBV7-8 and TRBJ2-7, is GAGVSQSPRYKVAKRGQDVALRCDPISGHVSLFWYQQALGQGPEFLTYFQNEAQLDKSGLPSDRFFAERPEGSVSTLKIQRTQQEDSAVYLCASSLYAGGEQYFGPGTRLTVT.

The chain employs TRBV7-9 and TRBJ2-5; D gene ambiguous. Trimming took off 3 bases at V and 4 bases at J, with 12 bases between the two ends. The CDR3 sequence is 14 residues long. Germline CDR1 is SEHNR and CDR2 is FQNEAQ (reference sequence). The CDR3 loop reads CASSLSHTAETQYF. The CDR3 DNA follows: TGTGCCAGCAGCTTGAGCCACACAGCAGAGACCCAGTACTTC. The variable domain in full, with the rest retrieved from reference TRBV7-9 and TRBJ2-5, is DTGVSQNPRHKITKRGQNVTFRCDPISEHNRLYWYRQTLGQGPEFLTYFQNEAQLEKSRLLSDRFSAERPKGSFSTLEIQRTEQGDSAMYLCASSLSHTAETQYFGPGTRLLVL.

This rearrangement joins TRBV29-1 to TRBJ2-5; TRBD1 matches at 8 bases. This CDR3 region has 14 residues. After removal of 3 bases from V and 1 base from J, the junction contained 4 bases not matched to a gene. Germline V lookup: CDR1 SQVTM, CDR2 ANQGSEA. The CDR3 region is CSVDGGQGQETQYF. The CDR3 DNA is TGCAGCGTTGACGGAGGACAGGGCCAAGAGACCCAGTACTTC.

The CDR3 bases are TGTGCCAGCGGAGGTCCACGGGATAATTATGGCTACACCTTC. Translation gives CASGGPRDNYGYTF. This chain joins TRBV27 and TRBJ1-2; no clear D gene. CDR3 size: 14 residues. Trimming stripped 8 bases from V and 5 bases from J, with 18 bases between. Germline V gene sequence: CDR1 MNHEY, CDR2 SMNVEV (reference sequence).

This clone has more than one count but fewer than ten. The chain has TRBV28 and TRBJ2-1; D gene unclear. Germline CDR1 MDHEN, CDR2 SYDVKM. The V gene lost 5 bases and the J gene lost 7 bases, with 9 bases spanning the gap. This CDR3 spans 12 amino acids. The CDR3 region is CASSLSYNEQFF. The CDR3 DNA sequence: TGTGCCAGCAGTCTCTCGTATAATGAGCAGTTCTTC.